This is a list of T cell receptor beta chains from one sample in a study of beta chain features in type 1 diabetes. Only in-frame clones appear in the TCRdb table, and some are missing; sequencing was by immunoSEQ multiplex PCR. The sample consists of approximately 280,000 clones, 15% of them appearing once. The sample comprised naive CD4+ T cells from blood. All receptors derive from a man aged 18 to 35 with type 1 diabetes. Both conserved end residues are part of each CDR3. Each record gives: V gene, J gene, clone size, D gene, CDR3 DNA, CDR3 protein. A D gene is named only where the DNA matches it firmly. Size tells how often a clone was seen (once, few, many) or the class of an expanded clone, and some rows leave it out.

v_call: TRBV11-2
j_call: TRBJ2-5
clone_size: NA
d_call: TRBD2
cdr3_nt: TGTGCCAGCAGCTTACCGGGGGGGCGACAAGAGACCCAGTACTTC
cdr3_aa: CASSLPGGRQETQYF

v_call: TRBV7-2
j_call: TRBJ2-7
clone_size: NA
d_call: NA
cdr3_nt: TGTGCCAGCAGCTTAACAGCAGGAGGGTACGAGCAGTACTTC
cdr3_aa: CASSLTAGGYEQYF

v_call: TRBV2
j_call: TRBJ2-3
clone_size: NA
d_call: NA
cdr3_nt: TGTGCCAGCAGGAGGGAATCGGATACGCAGTATTTT
cdr3_aa: CASRRESDTQYF

v_call: TRBV2
j_call: TRBJ2-7
clone_size: few
d_call: NA
cdr3_nt: TGTGCCGGGGTAAGGGACTCGAGCTCCTACGAGCAGTACTTC
cdr3_aa: CAGVRDSSSYEQYF

v_call: TRBV28
j_call: TRBJ2-3
clone_size: few
d_call: NA
cdr3_nt: TGTGCCAGCAGCTCCGGGGCTACCGGGAGCGATACGCAGTATTTT
cdr3_aa: CASSSGATGSDTQYF

v_call: TRBV30
j_call: TRBJ1-4
clone_size: NA
d_call: TRBD1
cdr3_nt: TGTGCCTGGAGTGTACGTGAGGGGGCGGGTGAAAAACTGTTTTTT
cdr3_aa: CAWSVREGAGEKLFF

v_call: TRBV10-3
j_call: TRBJ2-7
clone_size: few
d_call: TRBD1
cdr3_nt: TGTGCCATCAGGGAGGAGGTGAGAGGGGGCCCCTACGAGCAGTACTTC
cdr3_aa: CAIREEVRGGPYEQYF

v_call: TRBV28
j_call: TRBJ2-4
clone_size: NA
d_call: TRBD2
cdr3_nt: TGTGCCAGCACCCGGGTGGGGGGGTCTAAAAACATTCAGTACTTC
cdr3_aa: CASTRVGGSKNIQYF

v_call: TRBV11-2
j_call: TRBJ1-2
clone_size: NA
d_call: NA
cdr3_nt: TGTGCCAGCAGCCCGCGACAGGATTATGGCTACACCTTC
cdr3_aa: CASSPRQDYGYTF

v_call: TRBV7-9
j_call: TRBJ2-2
clone_size: NA
d_call: NA
cdr3_nt: TGTGCCAGCAGCTCTCGACGGGGGGCAAGGACCGGGGAGCTGTTTTTT
cdr3_aa: CASSSRRGARTGELFF

v_call: TRBV5-1
j_call: TRBJ2-5
clone_size: NA
d_call: NA
cdr3_nt: TGCGCCAGCAGCTCAGGGTTTTCAGAGACCCAGTACTTC
cdr3_aa: CASSSGFSETQYF

v_call: TRBV29-1
j_call: TRBJ1-2
clone_size: few
d_call: NA
cdr3_nt: TGCAGCGTTCCGGGACAACAGATTGATGGCTACACCTTC
cdr3_aa: CSVPGQQIDGYTF

v_call: TRBV7-2
j_call: TRBJ2-1
clone_size: NA
d_call: TRBD2
cdr3_nt: TGTGCCAGCAGCTCAACTAGCGGGAATGAGCAGTTCTTC
cdr3_aa: CASSSTSGNEQFF

v_call: TRBV7-9
j_call: TRBJ2-7
clone_size: NA
d_call: TRBD1
cdr3_nt: TGTGCCAGCAGCCGGGACAGTGGCTACGAGCAGTACTTC
cdr3_aa: CASSRDSGYEQYF

v_call: TRBV30
j_call: TRBJ2-5
clone_size: NA
d_call: TRBD1
cdr3_nt: TGTGCCTGGAACCCGGGACAGCCACAAGAGACCCAGTACTTC
cdr3_aa: CAWNPGQPQETQYF

v_call: TRBV9
j_call: TRBJ2-5
clone_size: NA
d_call: NA
cdr3_nt: TGTGCCAGCAGCGTTAGTTTAGGGGTCCAAGAGACCCAGTACTTC
cdr3_aa: CASSVSLGVQETQYF

v_call: TRBV30
j_call: TRBJ2-5
clone_size: NA
d_call: NA
cdr3_nt: TGTGCCTGGAGTTCGGGTGCAGAGATCCAGTACTTC
cdr3_aa: CAWSSGAEIQYF

v_call: TRBV5-1
j_call: TRBJ1-1
clone_size: NA
d_call: NA
cdr3_nt: TGCGCCAGCAGCTTGGACGGGATGGGCGAGAACACTGAAGCTTTCTTT
cdr3_aa: CASSLDGMGENTEAFF

v_call: TRBV29-1
j_call: TRBJ1-2
clone_size: NA
d_call: NA
cdr3_nt: TGCAGCGTTGATCCGGAGCGTCTAAGCGGCTACACCTTC
cdr3_aa: CSVDPERLSGYTF

v_call: TRBV4-3
j_call: TRBJ2-2
clone_size: NA
d_call: TRBD2
cdr3_nt: TGCGCCAGCAGCCAGGGACTAGCGGGGTTTGCCGGGGAGCTGTTTTTT
cdr3_aa: CASSQGLAGFAGELFF

v_call: TRBV6-6
j_call: TRBJ1-2
clone_size: NA
d_call: NA
cdr3_nt: TGTGCCAGCAGTTACTCGAGAGGAGGTGGCTACACCTTC
cdr3_aa: CASSYSRGGGYTF

v_call: TRBV6-5
j_call: TRBJ2-1
clone_size: NA
d_call: TRBD2
cdr3_nt: TGTGCCAGCAGTTATTGGACTAGCGGGAGGGGGAGTGAGCAGTTCTTC
cdr3_aa: CASSYWTSGRGSEQFF

v_call: TRBV6-6
j_call: TRBJ1-2
clone_size: NA
d_call: NA
cdr3_nt: TGTGCCAGCAGCTCCCAGGGAGGGTCTACAGGCTACACCTTC
cdr3_aa: CASSSQGGSTGYTF

v_call: TRBV27
j_call: TRBJ2-1
clone_size: NA
d_call: TRBD2
cdr3_nt: TGTGCCAGCAGTTTAGACGGGGGGAATGAGCAGTTCTTC
cdr3_aa: CASSLDGGNEQFF

v_call: TRBV15
j_call: TRBJ2-1
clone_size: few
d_call: NA
cdr3_nt: TGTGCCACCAGCAGACACACAACCGAGCAGTTCTTC
cdr3_aa: CATSRHTTEQFF

v_call: TRBV28
j_call: TRBJ2-5
clone_size: NA
d_call: TRBD1
cdr3_nt: TGTGCCAGCAGTTCACCTCTCGGACAGGGCTTGGAGACCCAGTACTTC
cdr3_aa: CASSSPLGQGLETQYF

v_call: TRBV30
j_call: TRBJ2-7
clone_size: NA
d_call: NA
cdr3_nt: TGTGCCTGGAGTGTAGGAGGCTACGAGCAGTACTTC
cdr3_aa: CAWSVGGYEQYF

v_call: TRBV28
j_call: TRBJ2-7
clone_size: few
d_call: NA
cdr3_nt: TGTGCCAGCAGCCTCTATTGGGATAGCGGTACGATCTCCTACGAGCAGTACTTC
cdr3_aa: CASSLYWDSGTISYEQYF

v_call: TRBV2
j_call: TRBJ2-7
clone_size: few
d_call: TRBD1
cdr3_nt: TGTGCCAGCAGCCCTGGACAGGGTCGATACGAGCAGTACTTC
cdr3_aa: CASSPGQGRYEQYF

v_call: TRBV7-7
j_call: TRBJ2-5
clone_size: NA
d_call: TRBD2
cdr3_nt: TGTGCCAGCAGCCCTGGTGGGTCTAGCGGGCGAGAGACCCAGTACTTC
cdr3_aa: CASSPGGSSGRETQYF

v_call: TRBV28
j_call: TRBJ1-1
clone_size: few
d_call: NA
cdr3_nt: TGTGCCAGCACTTGGCCGGGGGGTGAAGCTTTCTTT
cdr3_aa: CASTWPGGEAFF

v_call: TRBV5-1
j_call: TRBJ2-4
clone_size: few
d_call: TRBD2
cdr3_nt: TGCGCCAGCAGCCGTCTAGCGGGAGCCCCCAAAAACATTCAGTACTTC
cdr3_aa: CASSRLAGAPKNIQYF

v_call: TRBV19
j_call: TRBJ2-7
clone_size: few
d_call: TRBD1
cdr3_nt: TGTGCCAGTACCCTTGGACAGGGATTCCACGAGCAGTACTTC
cdr3_aa: CASTLGQGFHEQYF

v_call: TRBV2
j_call: TRBJ1-5
clone_size: NA
d_call: NA
cdr3_nt: TGTGCCAGCTGTTCGGGAGGGGATCAGCCCCAGCATTTT
cdr3_aa: CASCSGGDQPQHF

v_call: TRBV30
j_call: TRBJ2-1
clone_size: few
d_call: TRBD2
cdr3_nt: TGTGCCTGGAGTCCCACGGGGGGGCCCTACAATGAGCAGTTCTTC
cdr3_aa: CAWSPTGGPYNEQFF

v_call: TRBV5-6
j_call: TRBJ2-5
clone_size: NA
d_call: NA
cdr3_nt: TGTGCCAGCAGCTTGGGGAGTGGGTGGGAGACCCAGTACTTC
cdr3_aa: CASSLGSGWETQYF

v_call: TRBV19
j_call: TRBJ1-6
clone_size: few
d_call: NA
cdr3_nt: TGTGCCAGTCTAGGGGGTGTGACGGACGGCTATAATTCACCCCTCCACTTT
cdr3_aa: CASLGGVTDGYNSPLHF

v_call: TRBV19
j_call: TRBJ1-2
clone_size: few
d_call: NA
cdr3_nt: TGTGCCAGTAGTCTCCACCGGGGTTACACCTTC
cdr3_aa: CASSLHRGYTF

v_call: TRBV19
j_call: TRBJ2-7
clone_size: few
d_call: TRBD2
cdr3_nt: TGTGCCAGCACCACCGGGACTAGACCTTACGAGCAGTACTTC
cdr3_aa: CASTTGTRPYEQYF

v_call: TRBV29-1
j_call: TRBJ2-7
clone_size: few
d_call: TRBD1
cdr3_nt: TGCAGCGTTACCCGGGACAGGGACGAGCAGTACTTC
cdr3_aa: CSVTRDRDEQYF

v_call: TRBV10-3
j_call: TRBJ2-5
clone_size: NA
d_call: NA
cdr3_nt: TGTGCCATCAGGGGACAAGCCCAAGAGACCCAGTACTTC
cdr3_aa: CAIRGQAQETQYF

v_call: TRBV9
j_call: TRBJ1-1
clone_size: few
d_call: NA
cdr3_nt: TGTGCCAGCAGCGCTGCGTCAGGGTTAGCTTTCTTT
cdr3_aa: CASSAASGLAFF

v_call: TRBV7-9
j_call: TRBJ1-1
clone_size: NA
d_call: NA
cdr3_nt: TGTGCCAGCAGCTTACAAAACAGGGAAGGAGCTTTCTTT
cdr3_aa: CASSLQNREGAFF

v_call: TRBV7-9
j_call: TRBJ1-2
clone_size: few
d_call: NA
cdr3_nt: TGTGCCAGCAGCTCTACAGGGTTTGAAGGCTACACCTTC
cdr3_aa: CASSSTGFEGYTF

v_call: TRBV5-1
j_call: TRBJ2-3
clone_size: few
d_call: TRBD1
cdr3_nt: TGCGCCAGCAGCTTGGAGACAGGGTTATCCACAGATACGCAGTATTTT
cdr3_aa: CASSLETGLSTDTQYF

v_call: TRBV30
j_call: TRBJ2-2
clone_size: few
d_call: TRBD1
cdr3_nt: TGTGCCTGGATAGGTGTGCAGGGGGCCGGGGAGCTGTTTTTT
cdr3_aa: CAWIGVQGAGELFF

v_call: TRBV5-4
j_call: TRBJ1-2
clone_size: few
d_call: NA
cdr3_nt: TGTGCCAGCAGCCCTAAGGGCCCAGACAGTCTACTTGGCTATGGCTACACCTTC
cdr3_aa: CASSPKGPDSLLGYGYTF